The rows below give T cell receptor beta chains drawn from one sample of a study of patients and donors after allogeneic stem cell transplantation. MiXCR, applied by TCRdb to the RT-PCR reads, yields one record per CDR3 protein. The table lists 150,000 to 250,000 distinct CDR3 sequences, around two fifths of them singletons, with 33% in the top ten. The sample taken for sequencing was blood, either unsorted or a sorted T cell fraction (not recorded which). These receptors all come from a human donor who was either an allogeneic HSCT recipient or a stem cell or donor lymphocyte infusion donor (not recorded which). It is not recorded whose cells these are; they may come from a transplant donor. CDR3s include the opening cysteine and the closing phenylalanine or tryptophan. Fields, in order: V gene, D gene, J gene, clone size, CDR3 DNA, CDR3 protein. A D gene is named only where the DNA matches it firmly. Some rows have no size entry. The others give once, few or many, or a class for an expanded clone.

TRBV12-3/TRBV12-4,.,TRBJ1-1,few,TGTGCCAGCAGTTTTCCGGGGCGAAGGACTGAAGCTTTCTTT,CASSFPGRRTEAFF
TRBV18,.,TRBJ1-1,few,TGTGCCAGCTCACAGGGCCCCCCGGGAGAGAACACTGAAGCTTTCTTT,CASSQGPPGENTEAFF
TRBV29-1,.,TRBJ2-1,.,TGCAGCGTTGGGGGCGGGACTCCTTACAATGAGCAGTTCTTC,CSVGGGTPYNEQFF
TRBV6-1,.,TRBJ1-5,.,TGTGCCAGCAGGAGAACGGTGGGAACTAGCAATCAGCCCCAGCATTTT,CASRRTVGTSNQPQHF
TRBV29-1,TRBD1,TRBJ1-1,few,TGCAGCGTTGAAGAAGACAGGGCTGAAGCTTTCTTT,CSVEEDRAEAFF
TRBV3-1,.,TRBJ1-5,.,TGTGCCAGCAGCCAAGATTTAATCCCCAATCAGCCCCAGCATTTT,CASSQDLIPNQPQHF
TRBV28,TRBD2,TRBJ2-2,.,TGTGCCAGCAGCCTGCCCCGACTAGCGGGAACCGGGGAGCTGTTTTTT,CASSLPRLAGTGELFF
TRBV5-1,TRBD2,TRBJ2-1,few,TGCGCCAGCAGCTCAGGACTAGCAGCCGACAATGAGCAGTTCTTC,CASSSGLAADNEQFF
TRBV28,TRBD2,TRBJ2-1,.,TGTGCCAGCAGGGGGGGGACTAGCAATGAGCAGTTCTTC,CASRGGTSNEQFF
TRBV27,.,TRBJ1-2,.,TGTGCCAGCAGGCCCGGGGATGCGAGTGGCTACACCTTC,CASRPGDASGYTF
TRBV27,.,TRBJ1-2,.,TGTGCCAGCAGGGACACAGCTAACTATGGCTACACCTTC,CASRDTANYGYTF
TRBV18,.,TRBJ1-2,.,TGTGCCAGCTCACTAAGGGAAAACGCCTATGGCTACACCTTC,CASSLRENAYGYTF
TRBV12-3/TRBV12-4,.,TRBJ2-1,.,TGTGCCAGCAGTTTCGGGACGCCTGACAATGAGCAGTTCTTC,CASSFGTPDNEQFF
TRBV4-3,.,TRBJ2-7,few,TGCGCCAGCAGCCAAGGGGCGGGAACCTACGAGCAGTACTTC,CASSQGAGTYEQYF
TRBV5-1,TRBD1,TRBJ2-5,few,TGCGCCAGCAGCTCGGGACAGGGCGGAGAGACCCAGTACTTC,CASSSGQGGETQYF
TRBV4-3,.,TRBJ1-6,.,TGCGCCAGCAGCCAAGGTCTTGGAGGGCCCTATAATTCACCCCTCCACTTT,CASSQGLGGPYNSPLHF
TRBV12-3/TRBV12-4,TRBD1,TRBJ1-1,.,TGTGCCAGCAGTTTAAGGGACAGGCGGAACACTGAAGCTTTCTTT,CASSLRDRRNTEAFF
TRBV12-3/TRBV12-4,TRBD1,TRBJ2-2,.,TGTGCCAGCAACCTCGACAGGGCGGGCGGGGAGCTGTTTTTT,CASNLDRAGGELFF
TRBV30,.,TRBJ2-1,.,TGTGCCTGGAGTCGTCATCTAGCGAGATCCTACAATGAGCAGTTCTTC,CAWSRHLARSYNEQFF
TRBV4-3,.,TRBJ1-4,.,TGCGCCAGCAGCCAAGATCGGAAGGGAACAACTAATGAAAAACTGTTTTTT,CASSQDRKGTTNEKLFF
TRBV7-9,.,TRBJ1-1,.,TGTGCCAGCAGCTTAGTCGGGGACACTGAAGCTTTCTTT,CASSLVGDTEAFF
TRBV20-1,.,TRBJ1-5,.,TGCAGTGCTTCCGGGACCGACGGGACCTACCGATCGGGCAATCAGCCCCAGCATTTT,CSASGTDGTYRSGNQPQHF
TRBV27,TRBD2,TRBJ2-3,.,TGTGCCAGCAGGGAGACTAGCGGGCTTAGCACAGATACGCAGTATTTT,CASRETSGLSTDTQYF
TRBV28,TRBD1,TRBJ2-2,.,TGTGCCAGCAGTTTCCCGGGACAGGCGTACACCGGGGAGCTGTTTTTT,CASSFPGQAYTGELFF
TRBV29-1,TRBD2,TRBJ2-7,few,TGCAGCGTTGAAACGGCTAGCGGGAGCGCGAGCTCCTACGAGCAGTACTTC,CSVETASGSASSYEQYF
TRBV29-1,.,TRBJ1-1,few,TGCAGCGTTGGGGCCGGATTGAACACTGAAGCTTTCTTT,CSVGAGLNTEAFF
TRBV2,.,TRBJ2-7,.,TGTGCCAGCAGTGAGGTTGGAGGGCCGGGCGAGCAGTACTTC,CASSEVGGPGEQYF
TRBV7-3,.,TRBJ2-1,few,TGTGCCAGCAGCCCCTTACCTACGTACAATGAGCAGTTCTTC,CASSPLPTYNEQFF
TRBV7-9,.,TRBJ1-2,few,TGTGCCAGCAGCCCATCTGGTCAAGGCTACACCTTC,CASSPSGQGYTF
TRBV27,.,TRBJ2-3,.,TGTGCCAGCAGAGGTTTGGGCACAGATACGCAGTATTTT,CASRGLGTDTQYF
TRBV4-3,TRBD2,TRBJ2-1,.,TGCGCCAGCAGCCAAGCTAGCGGGAGCTACCGGAATGAGCAGTTCTTC,CASSQASGSYRNEQFF